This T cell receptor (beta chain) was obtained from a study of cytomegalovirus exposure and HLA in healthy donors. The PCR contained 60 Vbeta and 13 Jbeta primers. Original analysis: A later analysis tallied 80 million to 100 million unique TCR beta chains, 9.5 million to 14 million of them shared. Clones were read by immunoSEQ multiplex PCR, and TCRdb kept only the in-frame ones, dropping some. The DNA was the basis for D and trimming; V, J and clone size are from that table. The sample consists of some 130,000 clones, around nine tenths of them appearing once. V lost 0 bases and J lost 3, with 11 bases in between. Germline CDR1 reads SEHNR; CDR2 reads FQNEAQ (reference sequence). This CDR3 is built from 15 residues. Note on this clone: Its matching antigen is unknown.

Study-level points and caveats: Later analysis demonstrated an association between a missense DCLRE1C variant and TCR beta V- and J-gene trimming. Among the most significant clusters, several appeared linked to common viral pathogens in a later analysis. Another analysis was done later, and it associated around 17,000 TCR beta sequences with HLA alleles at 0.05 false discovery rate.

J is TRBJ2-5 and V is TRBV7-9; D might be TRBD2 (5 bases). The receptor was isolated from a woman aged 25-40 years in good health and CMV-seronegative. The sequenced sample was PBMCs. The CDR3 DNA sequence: TGTGCCAGCAGCTTAGCAGGACTGACGAAAGAGACCCAGTACTTC. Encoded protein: CASSLAGLTKETQYF.